Presented here are 6 T cell receptor beta chains from one specimen sequenced in a study of shared clonotypes between healthy human individuals. TCRdb's table, derived via immunoSEQ multiplex PCR, lists solely in-frame clones and lacks some. The repertoire has roughly 2.6 million clones, around nine tenths of them found once; the top ten carry more than 0.12%. The material sequenced was naive CD4+ T cells sorted from blood. Subset indicated: CD45RA+ positively selected. These receptors originate from a man between 18 and 29 years old in good health.

This chain connects TRBV7-9 to TRBJ1-2; D gene unclear. Between the trimmed V and J ends, which lost 1 base and 1 base, there was a span of 7 bases. There are 14 residues in the CDR3. Germline assignment: CDR1 SEHNR and CDR2 FQNEAQ (reference sequence). As DNA, the CDR3 is TGTGCCAGCAGCTTAGTTGGCCTTAACTATGGCTACACCTTC. It codes for CASSLVGLNYGYTF. Filled out from reference TRBV7-9 and TRBJ1-2, the complete variable domain reads DTGVSQNPRHKITKRGQNVTFRCDPISEHNRLYWYRQTLGQGPEFLTYFQNEAQLEKSRLLSDRFSAERPKGSFSTLEIQRTEQGDSAMYLCASSLVGLNYGYTFGSGTRLTVV.

Here the CDR3 reads CASSEGSGVQETQYF. The CDR3, as DNA: TGTGCCAGCAGTGAAGGTAGCGGGGTCCAAGAGACCCAGTACTTC. V is TRBV6-1 and J is TRBJ2-5, with 8 bases aligning to TRBD2. V was clipped by 1 base and J by 1 base; unmatched bases: 2. The germline V gene has CDR1 MNHNS and CDR2 SASEGT. The CDR3 is 15 residues long.

The rearrangement uses TRBV6-5 and TRBJ1-2; 9 bases match TRBD1. The CDR3 is 14 residues long. In germline, CDR1 is MNHEY, CDR2 SVGAGI. V was clipped by 6 bases and J by 7 bases; unmatched bases: 9. CDR3 sequence (DNA): TGTGCCAGCAGCTACCGGGACAGGGCGCTTGGCTACACCTTC. Its translation is CASSYRDRALGYTF.

This chain uses TRBV18 with TRBJ1-1; D is possibly TRBD1 (6 bases). The CDR3 runs 15 residues. V gave up 4 bases and J gave up 3 bases, with 15 bases separating them. The germline V gene has CDR1 KGHSH and CDR2 LQKENI. CDR3 region: CASSLRGGLYTEAFF. CDR3 DNA sequence: TGTGCCAGCTCACTTAGAGGGGGACTGTACACTGAAGCTTTCTTT.

The chain recombines TRBV6-6 with TRBJ1-4; D uncertain. Germline V gene lookup returns CDR1 MNHNY and CDR2 SVGAGI (reference sequence). The length of the CDR3 is 14 residues. V was cut by 2 bases and J by 0 bases, with 4 bases left in between. The CDR3: CASSYGSTNEKLFF. The CDR3 coding sequence is TGTGCCAGCAGTTACGGCTCAACTAATGAAAAACTGTTTTTT.

To note about this clone: At the DNA level, this CDR3 is encoded by other sequences in the same sample as well. The chain couples TRBV9 to TRBJ2-2; D gene ambiguous. The germline V gene encodes CDR1 SGDLS and CDR2 YYNGEE. Trimming left V 0 bases short and J 7 bases short, with 7 bases between. This CDR3 is 13 amino acids long. DNA for the CDR3: TGTGCCAGCAGCGTAGAAGTTGGCGGGGAGCTGTTTTTT. Its translation: CASSVEVGGELFF.